This T cell receptor beta chain was sequenced for a study of blood T cell repertoires in COVID-19. Study as a whole: The samples span acute and convalescent COVID-19 from the United States, Italy and Spain. The cDNA or gDNA used as material had been derived from T cells, B-cell-depleted T cells, or PBMCs.

This CDR3 comprises 15 residues. The germline gives CDR1 SGHRS, CDR2 YFSETQ. The V and J ends lost 1 base and 6 bases respectively, with 14 bases between them. Living in about 25 US areas, the participants were between about 18 and 100 years of age. How the authors handled the data: Nucleated cell counts were estimated from reference gene primer amplification. Here immunoSEQ multiplex PCR was the method, and the copy in TCRdb shows in-frame clones only, minus some. The D gene and trimming were derived from the DNA, and the V and J assignments and clone size from that table. The table lists hundreds of thousands of clones, about 83% of them singletons.

This chain links TRBV5-1 with TRBJ1-3, with D unresolved. This TCR was recovered from a woman aged 45-65 years who had recovered from COVID-19. Material: PBMCs or T cells enriched from blood (not recorded which). The CDR3 loop reads CASSLNAGPKNTIYF. The CDR3 bases are TGCGCCAGCAGCTTGAACGCAGGCCCCAAAAACACCATATATTTT.